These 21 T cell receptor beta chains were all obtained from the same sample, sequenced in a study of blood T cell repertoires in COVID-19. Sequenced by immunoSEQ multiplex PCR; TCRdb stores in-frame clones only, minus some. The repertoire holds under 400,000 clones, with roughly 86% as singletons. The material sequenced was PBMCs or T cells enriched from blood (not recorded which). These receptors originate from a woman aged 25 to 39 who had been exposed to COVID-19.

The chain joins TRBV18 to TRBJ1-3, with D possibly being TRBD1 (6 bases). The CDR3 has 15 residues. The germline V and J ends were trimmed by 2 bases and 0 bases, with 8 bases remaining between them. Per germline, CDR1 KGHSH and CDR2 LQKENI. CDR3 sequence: CASSPNRDSGNTIYF. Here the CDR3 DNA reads TGTGCCAGCTCACCAAACAGGGACTCTGGAAACACCATATATTTT.

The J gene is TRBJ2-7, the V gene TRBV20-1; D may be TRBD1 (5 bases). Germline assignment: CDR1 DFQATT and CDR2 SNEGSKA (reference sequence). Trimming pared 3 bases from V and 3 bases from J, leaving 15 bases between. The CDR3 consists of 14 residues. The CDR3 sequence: CSASWQGARYEQYF. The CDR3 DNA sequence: TGCAGTGCTAGTTGGCAGGGTGCTCGCTACGAGCAGTACTTC.

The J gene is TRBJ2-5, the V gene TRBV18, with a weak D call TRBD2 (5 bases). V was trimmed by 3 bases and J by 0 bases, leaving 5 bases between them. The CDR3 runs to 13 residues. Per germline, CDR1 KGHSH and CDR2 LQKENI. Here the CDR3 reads CASSPGDQETQYF. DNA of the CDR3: TGTGCCAGCTCACCGGGAGACCAAGAGACCCAGTACTTC.

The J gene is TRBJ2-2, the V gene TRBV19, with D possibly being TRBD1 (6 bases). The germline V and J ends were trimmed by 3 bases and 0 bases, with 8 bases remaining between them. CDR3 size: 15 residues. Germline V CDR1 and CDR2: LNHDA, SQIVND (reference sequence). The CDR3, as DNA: TGTGCCAGTAGTATGCAGGGGACGAACACCGGGGAGCTGTTTTTT. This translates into CASSMQGTNTGELFF. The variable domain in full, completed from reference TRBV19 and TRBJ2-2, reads DGGITQSPKYLFRKEGQNVTLSCEQNLNHDAMYWYRQDPGQGLRLIYYSQIVNDFQKGDIAEGYSVSREKKESFPLTVTSAQKNPTAFYLCASSMQGTNTGELFFGEGSRLTVL.

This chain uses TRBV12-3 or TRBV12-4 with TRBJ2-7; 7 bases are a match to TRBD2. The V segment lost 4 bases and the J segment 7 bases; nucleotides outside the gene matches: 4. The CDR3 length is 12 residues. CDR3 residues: CASSSGRGEQYF. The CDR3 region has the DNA TGTGCCAGCAGTTCAGGGAGGGGTGAGCAGTACTTC.

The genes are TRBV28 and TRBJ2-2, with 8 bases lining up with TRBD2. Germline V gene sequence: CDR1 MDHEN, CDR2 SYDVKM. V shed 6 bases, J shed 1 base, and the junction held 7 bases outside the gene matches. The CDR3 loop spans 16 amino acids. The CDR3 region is CASRGLAGKNTGELFF. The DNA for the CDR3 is TGTGCCAGCAGGGGGTTAGCGGGAAAGAACACCGGGGAGCTGTTTTTT.

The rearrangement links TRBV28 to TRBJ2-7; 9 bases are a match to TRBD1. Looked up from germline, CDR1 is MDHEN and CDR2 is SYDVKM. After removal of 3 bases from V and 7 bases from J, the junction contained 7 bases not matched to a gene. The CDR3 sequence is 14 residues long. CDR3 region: CASSFRDRGGEQYF. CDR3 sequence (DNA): TGTGCCAGCAGTTTTAGAGACAGGGGGGGAGAGCAGTACTTC.

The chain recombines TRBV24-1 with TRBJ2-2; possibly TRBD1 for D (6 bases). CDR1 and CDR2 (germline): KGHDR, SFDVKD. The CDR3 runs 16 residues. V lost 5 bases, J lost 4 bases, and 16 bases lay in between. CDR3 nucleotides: TGTGCCACCAGTGTTTATACAGGGACCTCCACCGGGGAGCTGTTTTTT. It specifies CATSVYTGTSTGELFF.

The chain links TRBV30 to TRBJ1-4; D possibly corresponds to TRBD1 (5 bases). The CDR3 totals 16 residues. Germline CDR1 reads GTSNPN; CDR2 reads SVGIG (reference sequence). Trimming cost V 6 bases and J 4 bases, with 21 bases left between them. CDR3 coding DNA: TGTGCCTGTTACCCGGGACTGATATCGAGTAATGAAAAACTGTTTTTT. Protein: CACYPGLISSNEKLFF.

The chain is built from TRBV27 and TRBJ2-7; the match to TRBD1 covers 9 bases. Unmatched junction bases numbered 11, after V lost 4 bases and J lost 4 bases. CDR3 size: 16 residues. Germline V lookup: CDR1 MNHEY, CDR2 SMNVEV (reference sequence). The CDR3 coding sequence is TGTGCCAGCAGTTACACCTCCGGACAGGGGCGGTACGAGCAGTACTTC. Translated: CASSYTSGQGRYEQYF.

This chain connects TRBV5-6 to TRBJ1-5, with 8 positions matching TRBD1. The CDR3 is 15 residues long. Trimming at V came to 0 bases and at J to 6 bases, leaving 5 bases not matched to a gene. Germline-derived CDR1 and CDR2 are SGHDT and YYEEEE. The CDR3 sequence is CASSLGWQGAQPQHF. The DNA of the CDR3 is TGTGCCAGCAGCTTGGGTTGGCAGGGGGCTCAGCCCCAGCATTTT. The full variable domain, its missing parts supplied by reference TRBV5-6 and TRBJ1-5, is DAGVTQSPTHLIKTRGQQVTLRCSPKSGHDTVSWYQQALGQGPQFIFQYYEEEERQRGNFPDRFSGHQFPNYSSELNVNALLLGDSALYLCASSLGWQGAQPQHFGDGTRLSIL.

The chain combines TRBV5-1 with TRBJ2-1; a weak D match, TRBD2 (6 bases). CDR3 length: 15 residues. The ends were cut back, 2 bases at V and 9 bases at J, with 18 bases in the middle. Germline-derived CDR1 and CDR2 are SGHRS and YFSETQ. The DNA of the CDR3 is TGCGCCAGCAGCTTCCTAGCGAGTTCCCCTCGTGAGCAGTTCTTC. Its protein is CASSFLASSPREQFF.

This chain's CDR3 is CASKQNGELAGAGNTIYF. The CDR3 region has the DNA TGTGCCAGTAAGCAAAACGGAGAGCTCGCAGGGGCTGGAAACACCATATATTTT. The rearrangement links TRBV19 to TRBJ1-3; D may be TRBD1 (6 bases). The germline V gene has CDR1 LNHDA and CDR2 SQIVND (reference sequence). CDR3 length: 18 amino acids. V lost 7 bases to trimming and J lost 2 bases, with 24 bases between them.

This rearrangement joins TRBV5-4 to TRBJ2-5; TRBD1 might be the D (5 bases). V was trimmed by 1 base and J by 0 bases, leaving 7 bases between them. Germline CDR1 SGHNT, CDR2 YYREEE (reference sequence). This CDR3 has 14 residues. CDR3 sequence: CASSLWGYQETQYF. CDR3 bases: TGTGCCAGCAGCTTGTGGGGCTACCAAGAGACCCAGTACTTC.

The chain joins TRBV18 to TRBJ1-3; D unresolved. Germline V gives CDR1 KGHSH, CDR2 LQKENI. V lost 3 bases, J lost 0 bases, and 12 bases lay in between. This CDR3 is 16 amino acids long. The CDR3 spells CASSPSPTGSGNTIYF. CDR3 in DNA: TGTGCCAGCTCACCCTCGCCCACGGGCTCTGGAAACACCATATATTTT.

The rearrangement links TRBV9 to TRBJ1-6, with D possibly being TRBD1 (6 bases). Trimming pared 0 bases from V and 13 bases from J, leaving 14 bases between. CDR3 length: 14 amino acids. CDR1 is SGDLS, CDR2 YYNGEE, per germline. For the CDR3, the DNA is TGTGCCAGCAGCGTAGTTTCGGACAGAGCGCCCCTCCACTTT. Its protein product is CASSVVSDRAPLHF.

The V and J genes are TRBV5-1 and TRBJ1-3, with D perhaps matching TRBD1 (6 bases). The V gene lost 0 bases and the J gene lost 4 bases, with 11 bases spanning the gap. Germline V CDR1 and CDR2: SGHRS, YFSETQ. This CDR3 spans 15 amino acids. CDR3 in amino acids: CASSLAAGEGNTIYF. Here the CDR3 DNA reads TGCGCCAGCAGCTTGGCGGCAGGGGAAGGAAACACCATATATTTT.

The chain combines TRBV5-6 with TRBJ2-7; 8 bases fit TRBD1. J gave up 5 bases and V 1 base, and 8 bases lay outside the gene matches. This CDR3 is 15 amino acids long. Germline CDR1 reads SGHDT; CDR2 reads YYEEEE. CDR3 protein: CASSLWGDRGNEQYF. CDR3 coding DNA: TGTGCCAGCAGCTTGTGGGGAGACAGGGGCAACGAGCAGTACTTC.

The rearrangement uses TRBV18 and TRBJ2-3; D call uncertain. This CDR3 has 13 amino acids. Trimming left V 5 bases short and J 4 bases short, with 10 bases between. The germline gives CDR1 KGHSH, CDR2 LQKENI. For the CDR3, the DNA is TGTGCCAGCTCAAGCTTCTCTCCAGATACGCAGTATTTT. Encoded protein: CASSSFSPDTQYF.

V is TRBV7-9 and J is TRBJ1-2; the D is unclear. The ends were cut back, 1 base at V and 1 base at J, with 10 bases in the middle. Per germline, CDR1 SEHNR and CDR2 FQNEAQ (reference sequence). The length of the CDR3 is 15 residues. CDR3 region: CASSLGEAFNYGYTF. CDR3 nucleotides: TGTGCCAGCAGCTTAGGGGAGGCATTTAACTATGGCTACACCTTC.

The CDR3 DNA reads TGCAGCGTTGAGAGACAGGTTGGAGGTGGCTACACCTTC. Its translation: CSVERQVGGGYTF. The chain joins TRBV29-1 to TRBJ1-2, with D maybe TRBD1 (6 bases). The V end lost 3 bases, the J end lost 7 bases, and 15 bases lay between the germline ends. There are 13 residues in the CDR3. Germline V gene sequence: CDR1 SQVTM, CDR2 ANQGSEA.